The rows below give T cell receptor beta chains drawn from one sample of a study of blood T cell repertoires in COVID-19. Generated by immunoSEQ multiplex PCR, the TCRdb table keeps only in-frame clones and is missing some. This sample has approximately 240,000 clones, with about 80% found just once. Specimen: peripheral blood. The receptor source for this set is a woman aged 60 to 75 with acute or convalescent COVID-19. Each CDR3 is given with its conserved first and last residue. The D gene is left open where the match is weak. The size field is filled for only some rows; it gives once, few, many or a size class.

>TRBD1|-|TRBJ2-7|TRBV6-1
TGTGCCAGCAGTGAATCCGGGACAGGGGCGATCAGGGGCGAGCAGTACTTC
CASSESGTGAIRGEQYF
>-|once|TRBJ1-6|TRBV6-2/TRBV6-3
TGTGCCAGCAGTTATGGGAGCTCCTATAATTCACCCCTCCACTTT
CASSYGSSYNSPLHF
>TRBD2|-|TRBJ2-2|TRBV7-9
TGTGCCAGCAGCTCCCTAGCGGGAGAAGCGAACACCGGGGAGCTGTTTTTT
CASSSLAGEANTGELFF
>-|-|TRBJ2-5|TRBV7-2
TGTGCCAGCAGCAGGGGGGGAGGCGAGACCCAGTACTTC
CASSRGGGETQYF
>TRBD2|-|TRBJ2-7|TRBV18
TGTGCCAGCTCACCTGGGGCTAGCGGGGGCCTCTCCTACGAGCAGTACTTC
CASSPGASGGLSYEQYF
>TRBD1|-|TRBJ1-2|TRBV9
TGTGCCAGCAGCAAAACCCGGGACAGGGGGCGCGAAGGCTACACCTTC
CASSKTRDRGREGYTF
>TRBD1|-|TRBJ2-5|TRBV25-1
TGTGCCAGCAGAGGGGGCGAGACCCAGTACTTC
CASRGGETQYF
>TRBD1|-|TRBJ1-6|TRBV7-9
TGTGCCAGCAGCTTTCGACCGGGACAGAATTCACCCCTCCACTTT
CASSFRPGQNSPLHF
>-|-|TRBJ1-5|TRBV19
TGTGCCAGTAGTAGGCAGTCTGGTGGCAATCAGCCCCAGCATTTT
CASSRQSGGNQPQHF
>-|once|TRBJ1-1|TRBV27
TGTGCCAGCAGTTTTGCCGTAGGGGTAAACACTGAAGCTTTCTTT
CASSFAVGVNTEAFF
>TRBD2|once|TRBJ2-1|TRBV10-3
TGTGCCATCAGTGACATTAGCGGGGGAGGAGATGAGCAGTTCTTC
CAISDISGGGDEQFF
>-|once|TRBJ2-7|TRBV28
TGTGCCAGCAGACAGGGTACTTTCGAGCAGTACTTC
CASRQGTFEQYF
>-|once|TRBJ1-1|TRBV12-3/TRBV12-4
TGTGCCATCTTAATACAGGGGAACACTGAAGCTTTCTTT
CAILIQGNTEAFF
>TRBD2|-|TRBJ2-3|TRBV20-1
TGCAGTGCTAGTATGGCTAGCGGGGGGGCGACAGATACGCAGTATTTT
CSASMASGGATDTQYF
>-|-|TRBJ2-7|TRBV27
TGTGCCAGCAGTTTAAGGGGTAGCACCTACGAGCAGTACTTC
CASSLRGSTYEQYF
>-|-|TRBJ1-2|TRBV5-7
TGTGCCAGCAGTAACGGAGGGATTCCTGGGGTGCACGGCTACACCTTC
CASSNGGIPGVHGYTF
>-|-|TRBJ1-1|TRBV7-2
TGTGCCAGCAGCCCGCAATCGACAGTGAACACTGAAGCTTTCTTT
CASSPQSTVNTEAFF
>TRBD1|-|TRBJ1-1|TRBV6-5
TGTGCCAGCAGTCCGCGGACAGGTGAAGCTTTCTTT
CASSPRTGEAFF
>TRBD1|-|TRBJ1-4|TRBV5-4
TGTGCCAGCAGCTCCAGTCCGGGACAGGGGAACGAAAAACTGTTTTTT
CASSSSPGQGNEKLFF
>TRBD2|-|TRBJ2-3|TRBV29-1
TGCAGCGTTTCCCGTGGACTAGCGGGGGTGGATACGCAGTATTTT
CSVSRGLAGVDTQYF
>-|-|TRBJ2-7|TRBV7-2
TGTGCCAGCAGCTTAGCCGACAGGTCCTACGAGCAGTACTTC
CASSLADRSYEQYF
>TRBD1|-|TRBJ2-7|TRBV12-3/TRBV12-4
TGTGCCAGCAGTAGGACAGGCTACGAGCAGTACTTC
CASSRTGYEQYF
>-|-|TRBJ2-5|TRBV27
TGTGCCAGCAGTTTACGGGGATTCGGAAGGGAGACCCAGTACTTC
CASSLRGFGRETQYF
>TRBD1|-|TRBJ1-3|TRBV7-8
TGTGCCAGCAGCCCAGACAGGGAGGCCACCATATATTTT
CASSPDREATIYF
>TRBD1|-|TRBJ1-2|TRBV30
TGTGCCTGGACCGGGACAGGGGCCCGGGGTGGCTACACCTTC
CAWTGTGARGGYTF
>-|-|TRBJ2-7|TRBV5-8
TGTGCCAGCAGCTTGTTTGAGACAAGTGGTTACTCCTACGAGCAGTACTTC
CASSLFETSGYSYEQYF
>TRBD1|-|TRBJ1-5|TRBV6-5
TGTGCCAGCAGGCGACAGGGAGGAGACCAGCCCCAGCATTTT
CASRRQGGDQPQHF
>-|-|TRBJ2-5|TRBV12-3/TRBV12-4
TGTGCCAGCAGCCCTAAGGAGACCCAGTACTTC
CASSPKETQYF
>-|-|TRBJ2-3|TRBV5-4
TGTGCCAGCAGCTTACTTCAAGCGGTGAGCACAGATACGCAGTATTTT
CASSLLQAVSTDTQYF
>TRBD1|-|TRBJ1-1|TRBV28
TGTGCCAGCAGTACAACCCTCAGGGGGCAAACTGAAGCTTTCTTT
CASSTTLRGQTEAFF
>TRBD2|-|TRBJ2-5|TRBV11-2
TGTGCCAGCAGCTTGGCGGGGGGGCTGGAGGAGACCCAGTACTTC
CASSLAGGLEETQYF
>-|-|TRBJ2-7|TRBV13
TGTGCCAGCAGCCGGGGGACAGCCAACGAGCAGTACTTC
CASSRGTANEQYF
>TRBD1|-|TRBJ1-4|TRBV4-3
TGCGCCAGCAGCCACCACTTAACTCCTAAGACAGGGGGGGCAACTAATGAAAAACTGTTTTTT
CASSHHLTPKTGGATNEKLFF
>TRBD2|once|TRBJ2-1|TRBV4-3
TGCGCCAGCAGCCAAGATCCTAGTGTCGCTAGCGGGGGTTACAATGAGCAGTTCTTC
CASSQDPSVASGGYNEQFF
>TRBD1|-|TRBJ2-2|TRBV11-1
TGTGCCAGCAGCTTGGACAGGTTAACCGGGGAGCTGTTTTTT
CASSLDRLTGELFF
>-|few|TRBJ1-2|TRBV4-3
TGCGCCAGCAGCCAAGCAAACACAGGGTGGTTTTATGGCTACACCTTC
CASSQANTGWFYGYTF
>-|-|TRBJ1-2|TRBV5-1
TGCGCCAGCAGCTTGCAGGGAAGCCCTAACTATGGCTACACCTTC
CASSLQGSPNYGYTF
>TRBD1|once|TRBJ2-5|TRBV10-3
TGTGCCATCAGTGAGTACGGACAGGTTCAAGAGACCCAGTACTTC
CAISEYGQVQETQYF